This paragraph reports one TCR beta chain. TCRdb ran MiXCR on the RT-PCR reads and lists one entry per CDR3 protein. This table holds hundreds of thousands of distinct CDR3 sequences, 14% found once. The CDR3 covers 16 residues. The germline V and J ends were trimmed by 4 bases and 2 bases, with 17 bases remaining between them. Germline assignment: CDR1 SEHNR and CDR2 FQNEAQ (reference sequence). Sequencing input: memory CD4+ T cells from blood. V usage is TRBV7-9 and J usage is TRBJ1-2; no clear D. The clonotype comes from a female donor in good health, serving as a healthy control. CDR3 nucleotide sequence: TGTGCCAGCAGCTCCACCGCCCAAGGGTGGAACTATGGCTACACCTTC. This gives the protein CASSSTAQGWNYGYTF.